One and the same sample provided the 23 T cell receptor beta chains below, sequenced in a study of blood T cells in healthy people across ages. Alongside a J-beta primer mix, a sample-barcoded 5' primer served in a second PCR lasting roughly 7 to 12 cycles. TCRdb recomputed calls from the 5' RACE reads with MiXCR, one row per CDR3 protein. The repertoire holds about 730,000 distinct CDR3 sequences, with about 42% as singletons. Sequenced input: blood. The receptors were sampled from a woman aged 55-69 years in good health.

The rearrangement uses TRBV12-3 or TRBV12-4 and TRBJ2-1; tentatively, D is TRBD1 (5 bases). The germline V and J ends were trimmed by 6 bases and 6 bases, with 15 bases remaining between them. The CDR3 runs to 14 residues. The CDR3 sequence: CASSLRQRLNEQFF. The CDR3 nucleotides read TGTGCCAGCAGCTTGCGACAGAGACTCAATGAGCAGTTCTTC.

This clonotype was counted only a few times. In nucleotides, the CDR3 is TGTGCCAGCAGCTTAGTGCCAGAGAGCATGAACACTGAAGCTTTCTTT. Its translation: CASSLVPESMNTEAFF. The V call is TRBV7-3, the J call TRBJ1-1; D not certain. Trimming stripped 2 bases from V and 0 bases from J, with 13 bases between. Germline V gene data show CDR1 as SGHTA and CDR2 as FQGTGA. The CDR3 totals 16 residues.

This clonotype appeared many times. The J gene is TRBJ2-7, the V gene TRBV7-8, with D unclear. CDR3 length equals 17 residues. V was clipped by 2 bases and J by 0 bases, with 17 bases between them. CDR1 is SGHVS, CDR2 FQNEAQ, per germline. The CDR3 loop reads CASSLKGSYINSYEQYF. The CDR3 DNA is TGTGCCAGCAGCTTAAAAGGGTCCTACATTAACTCCTACGAGCAGTACTTC. Filled out from reference TRBV7-8 and TRBJ2-7, the complete variable domain reads GAGVSQSPRYKVAKRGQDVALRCDPISGHVSLFWYQQALGQGPEFLTYFQNEAQLDKSGLPSDRFFAERPEGSVSTLKIQRTQQEDSAVYLCASSLKGSYINSYEQYFGPGTRLTVT.

The chain recombines TRBV6-1 with TRBJ2-5; D is uncertain. V dropped 3 bases and J dropped 0 bases, with 5 bases sitting between them. CDR1 and CDR2 from the germline V gene are MNHNS and SASEGT. CDR3 length equals 13 residues. The CDR3 sequence is CASSEWNQETQYF. CDR3 DNA sequence: TGTGCCAGCAGTGAGTGGAACCAAGAGACCCAGTACTTC.

On this clonotype itself: The junction does not match germline at one end; this may be a read error. V gene TRBV20-1 combines with J gene TRBJ1-5; D unclear. The germline CDR1 and CDR2 sequences are DFQATT and SNEGSKA (reference sequence). This CDR3 contains 14 residues. CDR3 DNA sequence: TGCAGTGCTATTTGGGTTTATAGCAATCGGCCCCAGCATTTT. Translating it yields CSAIWVYSNRPQHF.

The CDR3 region has the DNA TGTGCCAGCAGCTATGACAGTTCAGCTTCACCCCTCCACTTT. Encoded protein: CASSYDSSASPLHF. J is TRBJ1-6 and V is TRBV7-9; maybe TRBD1 (5 bases). This CDR3 has 14 residues. The V end lost 4 bases, the J end lost 9 bases, and 13 bases lay between the germline ends. CDR1 is SEHNR and CDR2 is FQNEAQ in the germline V gene (reference sequence).

This chain joins TRBV3-1 and TRBJ2-2; 9 nucleotides line up with TRBD1. Germline assignment: CDR1 LGHDT and CDR2 YNNKEL (reference sequence). This CDR3 has 16 residues. Trimming at V came to 3 bases and at J to 4 bases, leaving 6 bases not matched to a gene. This CDR3 reads CASSHRTGAGTGELFF. For the CDR3, the DNA is TGTGCCAGCAGCCACAGGACAGGGGCCGGCACCGGGGAGCTGTTTTTT. The full variable domain, rest sourced from reference TRBV3-1 and TRBJ2-2, is DTAVSQTPKYLVTQMGNDKSIKCEQNLGHDTMYWYKQDSKKFLKIMFSYNNKELIINETVPNRFSPKSPDKAHLNLHINSLELGDSAVYFCASSHRTGAGTGELFFGEGSRLTVL.

The chain couples TRBV3-1 to TRBJ2-6; the D call may be TRBD1 or TRBD2 (5 bases each). V was clipped by 1 base and J by 0 bases, with 13 bases between them. CDR1 is LGHDT, CDR2 YNNKEL, per germline (reference sequence). CDR3 length equals 18 residues. This chain's CDR3 is CASSQAGRASSGANVLTF. In nucleotides, the CDR3 is TGTGCCAGCAGCCAAGCGGGACGAGCCAGCTCTGGGGCCAACGTCCTGACTTTC.

The chain combines TRBV20-1 with TRBJ2-5; 9 bases match TRBD2. Germline values: CDR1 DFQATT, CDR2 SNEGSKA (reference sequence). The CDR3 length is 14 residues. J gave up 5 bases and V 6 bases, and 10 bases lay outside the gene matches. The CDR3 loop is CSAHPSGGTETQYF. The CDR3 nucleotides are TGCAGTGCGCACCCCAGCGGGGGGACCGAGACCCAGTACTTC.

This chain joins TRBV10-3 and TRBJ1-6, with 7 bases aligning to TRBD1. Germline loops: CDR1 ENHRY, CDR2 SYGVKD. V dropped 4 bases and J dropped 8; count of bases not matched to a gene: 11. The CDR3 loop spans 16 amino acids. CDR3 sequence (DNA): TGTGCCATCAGTGGCGGGGACAGAGTGGCTCATTCACCCCTCCACTTT. The encoded protein is CAISGGDRVAHSPLHF.

CDR3 sequence: CASSTLGSELYNEQYF. CDR3 DNA sequence: TGTGCCAGCAGTACCCTTGGTAGCGAACTCTACAATGAGCAGTACTTC. The V gene is TRBV28, the J gene TRBJ2-7; D is perhaps TRBD2 (5 bases). The CDR3 sequence is 16 residues long. The V end was cut by 5 bases, the J end by 7 bases, with 24 bases between. Germline V gene lookup returns CDR1 MDHEN and CDR2 SYDVKM.

J is TRBJ2-7 and V is TRBV20-1; 11 positions agree with TRBD2. This CDR3 region has 15 residues. V lost 5 bases to trimming and J lost 4 bases; unmatched junction nucleotides: 10. Germline V CDR1 and CDR2: DFQATT, SNEGSKA (reference sequence). DNA for the CDR3: TGCAGTGCTTTGTTTAGCGGGAGGGCCGGGTACGAGCAGTACTTC. The encoded protein is CSALFSGRAGYEQYF.

The CDR3 DNA reads as TGTGCCAGCAGCTCCGCCGTTGGGAAGCAGTTCTTC. It is translated as CASSSAVGKQFF. The rearrangement joins TRBV5-6 to TRBJ2-1; D is unclear. Germline V CDR1 and CDR2: SGHDT, YYEEEE. Trimming removed 3 bases from V and 11 bases from J, with 12 bases in between. The CDR3 extends over 12 amino acids.

Details on this clonotype: This may be a read error: a much more frequent sequence differs by one nucleotide. The genes are TRBV20-1 and TRBJ1-1; D is unresolved. The germline V gene encodes CDR1 DFQATT and CDR2 SNEGSKA (reference sequence). This CDR3 region has 10 residues. The CDR3 nucleotides read TGCAGGGCTAGTCTGGGAGAAGCTTTCTTT. This codes for CRASLGEAFF.

This clonotype occurred many times. The rearrangement uses TRBV4-2 and TRBJ2-5, with D possibly TRBD2 on 5 matching bases. The CDR3 has 17 amino acids. Per the germline V gene, CDR1 is LGHNA and CDR2 is YNFKEQ. The V end was cut by 1 base, the J end by 5 bases, with 20 bases between. Written as DNA, the CDR3 is TGTGCCAGCAGCCAAGGGCATGCGGCGGGCCAACGGGAGACCCAGTACTTC. The encoded protein is CASSQGHAAGQRETQYF.

V is TRBV24-1 and J is TRBJ2-3, with a weak D call TRBD2 (5 bases). V lost 2 bases to trimming and J lost 7 bases, with 12 bases between them. CDR1 is KGHDR and CDR2 is SFDVKD in the germline V gene. This CDR3 has 14 residues. CDR3 nucleotides: TGTGCCACCAGTGATTCCGGACTGACAAATACGCAGTATTTT. This encodes CATSDSGLTNTQYF.

This clonotype was observed a handful of times. The chain uses TRBV5-1 and TRBJ1-4; D is undetermined. The CDR3 is made up of 15 amino acids. Trimming stripped 3 bases from V and 5 bases from J, with 14 bases between. CDR1 SGHRS and CDR2 YFSETQ come from the germline V gene. Here the CDR3 reads CASSWSDDRNEKLFF. In DNA form, the CDR3 reads TGCGCCAGCAGCTGGTCAGATGATCGAAATGAAAAACTGTTTTTT.

V gene TRBV4-1 combines with J gene TRBJ2-1; the D gene is possibly TRBD2 (5 bases). The germline gives CDR1 MGHRA, CDR2 YSYEKL. The CDR3 contains 13 residues. V lost 1 base, J lost 8 bases, and 9 bases lay in between. Written as DNA, the CDR3 is TGCGCCAGCAGCCAAGTGAGGGTAGATGAGCAGTTCTTC. It is translated as CASSQVRVDEQFF.

The rearrangement joins TRBV20-1 to TRBJ1-2; D remains unclear. The V gene's germline CDR1 is DFQATT and CDR2 SNEGSKA (reference sequence). This CDR3 comprises 12 residues. V lost 0 bases and J 6 bases, leaving 8 bases between the germline ends. CDR3 DNA sequence: TGCAGTGCTAGAGATAAACAGCATGGCTACACCTTC. This codes for CSARDKQHGYTF.

The gene calls are TRBV6-5 and TRBJ1-1; D is possibly TRBD1 (5 bases). V was clipped by 5 bases and J by 1 base, with 14 bases between them. CDR1 is MNHEY and CDR2 is SVGAGI in the germline V gene. CDR3 length: 15 residues. The CDR3 sequence is CASSGPGTGNTEAFF. The CDR3 DNA reads TGTGCCAGCAGTGGACCGGGGACGGGGAACACTGAAGCTTTCTTT.

This clonotype was recorded a few times. The chain uses TRBV28 and TRBJ2-7; D not certain. Germline V gives CDR1 MDHEN, CDR2 SYDVKM. V lost 2 bases, J lost 4 bases, and 9 bases lay in between. The CDR3 length is 13 residues. CDR3 in DNA: TGTGCCAGCAGTTTACGGCAGTTATACGAGCAGTACTTC. Translating gives CASSLRQLYEQYF.

The gene calls are TRBV4-2 and TRBJ1-1; D not certain. The V gene lost 6 bases and the J gene lost 0 bases, with 11 bases spanning the gap. The CDR3 sequence is 14 residues long. Germline V CDR1 and CDR2: LGHNA, YNFKEQ. CDR3 protein: CASRISSLNTEAFF. The CDR3 DNA is TGTGCCAGCAGAATATCGAGTCTGAACACTGAAGCTTTCTTT.

This clonotype was recorded a few times. The rearrangement links TRBV12-3 or TRBV12-4 to TRBJ1-3, with 9 bases matching TRBD1. J lost 4 bases, V lost 10 bases, and 11 bases had no gene match. This CDR3 has 15 residues. CDR3 amino acids: CATTFGTGRGNTIYF. The CDR3 nucleotides read TGTGCCACCACTTTTGGGACAGGGAGGGGAAACACCATATATTTT.